This TCR beta chain was profiled in a study of OX40 agonist ivuxolimab in advanced cancers. Overall study: At doses from 0.01 to 10 mg/kg, patients were given intravenous ivuxolimab every 2 weeks. Patients undergoing dose escalation presented with hepatocellular carcinoma, melanoma, renal cell or head and neck cancer.

The study, taken as a whole, reports: Dosing at 0.1 to 3.0 mg/kg was accompanied by clonal expansion of CD4+ and CD8+ blood T cells by week 6.

Sequencing used immunoSEQ multiplex PCR; TCRdb keeps in-frame clones, though not all of them. Here the sample spans some 25,000 clones, 78% being singletons. In regard to this clone: Antigen specificity is unknown.

The source is an adult with an advanced solid tumor such as melanoma, head and neck, liver or kidney cancer. The sample in question was CD4+ or CD8+ T cells sorted from blood, obtained in a trial of the OX40 agonist ivuxolimab.

The DNA for the CDR3 is TGTGCCAGCTCACCACGGGACGCCAGTTCTTCGAGAGATGGCTACACCTTC. Protein: CASSPRDASSSRDGYTF. J is TRBJ1-2 and V is TRBV18, with D possibly being TRBD1 (5 bases). Germline-derived CDR1 and CDR2 are KGHSH and LQKENI. This CDR3 has 17 residues. V lost 1 base, J lost 6 bases, and 21 bases lay in between.